Presented here are 16 T cell receptor beta chains from one specimen sequenced in a study of blood T cell repertoires in COVID-19. Profiled with immunoSEQ multiplex PCR; TCRdb holds only in-frame clones, not every one. The repertoire has roughly 95,000 clones, over 80% of them found once; the top ten carry 3% to 4%. Sequencing was carried out using peripheral blood. The receptors originated from a woman between 45 and 65 years old in a cohort sampled during active COVID-19.

This chain joins TRBV18 and TRBJ2-1; 8 nucleotides line up with TRBD1. This CDR3 spans 15 amino acids. Germline CDR1 KGHSH, CDR2 LQKENI. V lost 1 base, J lost 9 bases, and 8 bases stayed unmatched. The CDR3 spells CASSPLGQGAVEQFF. CDR3 nucleotides: TGTGCCAGCTCACCACTAGGGCAGGGGGCAGTTGAGCAGTTCTTC.

The chain combines TRBV18 with TRBJ2-3; TRBD1 agrees at 8 bases. The CDR3 has 14 amino acids. Unmatched junction bases numbered 6, after V lost 5 bases and J lost 5 bases. Germline-derived CDR1 and CDR2 are KGHSH and LQKENI. CDR3 in DNA: TGTGCCAGCTCAGCCGGGACAGGTATAGATACGCAGTATTTT. Translating it yields CASSAGTGIDTQYF. Looking up the rest from reference TRBV18 and TRBJ2-3 gives the full variable domain: NAGVMQNPRHLVRRRGQEARLRCSPMKGHSHVYWYRQLPEEGLKFMVYLQKENIIDESGMPKERFSAEFPKEGPSILRIQQVVRGDSAAYFCASSAGTGIDTQYFGPGTRLTVL.

This chain connects TRBV3-1 (or the pseudogene TRBV3-2) to TRBJ1-5; a possible D gene is TRBD1 (5 bases). The germline V gene encodes CDR1 LGHDT and CDR2 YNNKEL (reference sequence). This CDR3 is 14 amino acids long. V lost 1 base and J lost 7, with 11 bases in between. CDR3 DNA sequence: TGTGCCAGCAGCCAAGGGTGGGGGGGGCAGCCCCAGCATTTT. Translated: CASSQGWGGQPQHF.

This clone was seen a single time. This sequence joins TRBV6-2 or TRBV6-3 and TRBJ1-2, with D unresolved. The CDR3 extends over 12 amino acids. The V gene lost 4 bases and the J gene lost 8 bases, with 11 bases spanning the gap. The germline V gene encodes CDR1 MNHEY and CDR2 SVGEGT. CDR3 amino acids: CASSSYGRGYTF. The CDR3 bases are TGTGCCAGCAGTTCCTACGGGAGGGGCTACACCTTC.

V and J are TRBV6-6 and TRBJ1-4; the D gene is possibly TRBD1 (6 bases). The CDR3 length is 16 residues. V lost 2 bases and J lost 6, with 16 bases in between. CDR1 is MNHNY, CDR2 SVGAGI, per germline (reference sequence). The CDR3 nucleotides read TGTGCCAGCAGTTACGGGCCAAGGGGGAAGGATGAAAAACTGTTTTTT. The encoded protein is CASSYGPRGKDEKLFF.

This chain links TRBV7-6 with TRBJ1-1, with TRBD1 as a possible D gene (6 bases). V shed 5 bases and J shed 6 bases, with 22 bases lying between them. The CDR3 extends over 16 amino acids. From germline, CDR1 is SGHVS and CDR2 FNYEAQ. This CDR3 is CASSPGDLVGSAEAFF. CDR3 nucleotide sequence: TGTGCCAGCAGCCCAGGGGATCTCGTGGGGTCCGCTGAAGCTTTCTTT. Full variable domain (rest looked up from reference TRBV7-6 and TRBJ1-1): GAGVSQSPRYKVTKRGQDVALRCDPISGHVSLYWYRQALGQGPEFLTYFNYEAQQDKSGLPNDRFSAERPEGSISTLTIQRTEQRDSAMYRCASSPGDLVGSAEAFFGQGTRLTVV.

This rearrangement joins TRBV20-1 to TRBJ2-7; 9 bases align to TRBD2. From germline, CDR1 is DFQATT and CDR2 SNEGSKA (reference sequence). Trimming took 3 bases from V and 4 from J; bases not matched to a gene: 7. The CDR3 has 14 residues. CDR3 sequence reads: CSASFAGGPYEQYF. CDR3 sequence (DNA): TGCAGTGCTAGTTTCGCGGGGGGGCCATACGAGCAGTACTTC.

In its sample, this clone was seen once. This sequence joins TRBV28 and TRBJ2-1; D remains unclear. Between the trimmed V and J ends, which lost 6 bases and 4 bases, there was a span of 19 bases. The CDR3 sequence is 16 residues long. Germline lookup yields CDR1 MDHEN and CDR2 SYDVKM. CDR3 residues: CASSPTPTGGYNEQFF. DNA of the CDR3: TGTGCCAGCAGCCCTACTCCGACGGGTGGATACAATGAGCAGTTCTTC.

V and J are TRBV19 and TRBJ1-1; D is uncertain. V lost 6 bases and J lost 2, with 13 bases in between. The CDR3 sequence is 14 residues long. CDR1 LNHDA and CDR2 SQIVND come from the germline V gene (reference sequence). The CDR3 reads CASRLYGDNTEAFF. CDR3 in DNA: TGTGCCAGTAGACTTTACGGGGATAACACTGAAGCTTTCTTT.

The J gene is TRBJ2-6, the V gene TRBV18, with D uncertain. The germline gives CDR1 KGHSH, CDR2 LQKENI. Trimming took 3 bases from V and 3 from J, leaving 3 bases between them. CDR3 length equals 13 residues. Here the CDR3 DNA reads TGTGCCAGCTCACCCGGTGGGGCCAACGTCCTGACTTTC. Translation gives CASSPGGANVLTF.

The V gene is TRBV29-1, the J gene TRBJ1-1, with TRBD1 matching 8 bases. Germline V gene sequence: CDR1 SQVTM, CDR2 ANQGSEA. Trimming took 2 bases from V and 10 from J; bases not matched to a gene: 9. The CDR3 extends over 13 amino acids. This CDR3 is CSVEPTTGARAFF. The CDR3 nucleotides read TGCAGCGTTGAACCCACGACAGGGGCGAGAGCTTTCTTT.

V is TRBV12-3 or TRBV12-4 and J is TRBJ2-7; weak D call: TRBD2 (5 bases). CDR3 length: 13 residues. V lost 2 bases and J lost 6, with 11 bases in between. CDR3 DNA: TGTGCCAGCAGTTTATCCGGGATAGGCGAGCAGTACTTC. It is translated as CASSLSGIGEQYF.

CDR3 residues: CASSLAGTGRNTEAFF. In DNA form, the CDR3 reads TGCGCCAGCAGCTTGGCCGGGACAGGGCGGAACACTGAAGCTTTCTTT. This rearrangement joins TRBV5-1 to TRBJ1-1; 9 bases are shared with TRBD1. Germline-derived CDR1 and CDR2 are SGHRS and YFSETQ. V lost 0 bases, J lost 1 base, and 4 bases stayed unmatched. The CDR3 covers 16 residues. Together with reference TRBV5-1 and TRBJ1-1, the CDR3 gives the full variable domain: KAGVTQTPRYLIKTRGQQVTLSCSPISGHRSVSWYQQTPGQGLQFLFEYFSETQRNKGNFPGRFSGRQFSNSRSEMNVSTLELGDSALYLCASSLAGTGRNTEAFFGQGTRLTVV.

V is TRBV5-6 and J is TRBJ2-7; no definite D call. The CDR3 spans 14 residues. Deletions cut 0 bases from V and 1 base from J, with 8 bases between. Germline V gives CDR1 SGHDT, CDR2 YYEEEE. The CDR3 region is CASSLGAGSYEQYF. CDR3 sequence (DNA): TGTGCCAGCAGCTTGGGGGCAGGTTCCTACGAGCAGTACTTC.

The count of this clone is one. The rearrangement links TRBV27 to TRBJ2-7; D is perhaps TRBD2 (5 bases). This CDR3 comprises 18 residues. Looked up from germline, CDR1 is MNHEY and CDR2 is SMNVEV (reference sequence). The V end was cut by 3 bases, the J end by 0 bases, with 21 bases between. Here the CDR3 reads CASSLRGFGVHPSYEQYF. The CDR3 DNA follows: TGTGCCAGCAGTTTGAGAGGCTTCGGGGTCCACCCCTCCTACGAGCAGTACTTC.

This chain uses TRBV11-2 with TRBJ2-5, with D possibly TRBD1 on 5 matching bases. Trimming cost V 5 bases and J 5 bases, with 15 bases left between them. CDR3 length equals 14 residues. CDR1 is SGHAT and CDR2 is FQNNGV in the germline V gene. The CDR3 DNA reads as TGTGCCAGCAGCCCCCCGAATGCAGGGGAGACCCAGTACTTC. It yields the protein CASSPPNAGETQYF.